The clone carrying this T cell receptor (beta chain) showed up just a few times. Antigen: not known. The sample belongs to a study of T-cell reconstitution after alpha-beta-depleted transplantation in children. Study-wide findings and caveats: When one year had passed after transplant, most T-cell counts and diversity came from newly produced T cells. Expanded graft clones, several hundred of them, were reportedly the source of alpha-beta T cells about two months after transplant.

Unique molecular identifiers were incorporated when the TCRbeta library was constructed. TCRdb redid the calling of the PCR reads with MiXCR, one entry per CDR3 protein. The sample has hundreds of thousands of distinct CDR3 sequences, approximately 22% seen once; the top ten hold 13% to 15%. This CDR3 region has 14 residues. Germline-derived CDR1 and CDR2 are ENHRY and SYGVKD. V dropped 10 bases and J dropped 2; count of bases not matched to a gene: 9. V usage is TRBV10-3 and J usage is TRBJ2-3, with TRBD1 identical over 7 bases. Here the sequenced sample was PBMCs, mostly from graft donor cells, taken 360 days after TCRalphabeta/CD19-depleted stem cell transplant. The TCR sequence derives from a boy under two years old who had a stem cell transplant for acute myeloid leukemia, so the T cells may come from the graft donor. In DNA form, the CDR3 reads TGTGCCACCAAGACAGGGACCGACACAGATACGCAGTATTTT. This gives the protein CATKTGTDTDTQYF.